This TCR beta chain derives from a study of cytomegalovirus exposure and HLA in healthy donors (dated by TCRdb to 2016 to 2017). Broadly, across the study: An earlier analysis of several hundred of the donors reported roughly 300 Gb of sequence data and roughly 110 million unique TCR beta sequences from about 180 million T cells. About 300 gigabases of sequencing data and approximately 85 million unique TCR sequences were included in an early release covering roughly 700 HLA-typed donors. Of the 350 to 400 genotyped donors, approximately 83% fell in the genetic ancestry cluster associated with self-reported Caucasian donors. The study was designed to test whether signatures of past pathogen exposure could be identified by cataloging public T cell receptors. The study used immunosequencing to profile the T cell repertoires of around 600 subjects and linked those repertoires to cytomegalovirus serostatus. In addition to the first cohort of around 670 subjects, a separate validation cohort of about 120 different subjects was used. High-throughput TCR immunosequencing, statistical association of individual TCRs with disease status, and machine learning were combined to predict cytomegalovirus infection status. In a later analysis, previously published TCR beta repertoires from some 640 donors were re-analyzed and high-resolution HLA genotyping was added so that TCR occurrence patterns could be studied. In the later analysis, no new phenotypic data were used to find candidate immune exposures; instead, reliance was placed on TCR beta sequences and their occurrence across donors. To decide whether each TCR beta V gene segment behaved as functional or pseudogenic, an earlier analysis of fewer than 750 of the donors relied on high-throughput TCR beta sequencing. Donor age, sex, ethnicity and CMV serostatus were compiled together with the repertoire data. Genome-wide SNP genotypes for about 65% of the roughly 670 donors were used in a later genetic analysis, which treated that subset as a discovery cohort. Every discovery cohort repertoire had been produced on one sequencing platform. Class I and class II HLA loci were covered by the typing at four-digit resolution. The number of donors typed differed by locus, with roughly 629-640 for A, B, C, DRB1 and DQB1, 522 for DQA1, about 610 for DPA1, and over 400 for DPB1. Four or five DR-DQ haplotypes were handled as single units for association and clustering because linkage in the cohort was strong. Across some 400 genotyped donors of the cohort, an average of approximately 240,000 unique TCR beta nucleotide sequences per donor were sequenced, and roughly 17% of those sequences were non-productive. Broad study findings and their caveats: An association between a missense DCLRE1C variant and V-gene and J-gene trimming of TCR beta chains was found in a later genetic analysis and replicated in an independent cohort. In both the original and validation cohorts, the classifier was reported to diagnose cytomegalovirus status with high specificity and sensitivity. The only immune exposure information available for the cohort was CMV serostatus. Strong co-occurrence of HLA alleles, especially DR and DQ, made assigning TCR associations to individual alleles difficult. A cluster of highly shared sequence variants was judged likely to represent a technical artifact of the sequencing pipeline. Specific HLA alleles were associated with 15,000 to 20,000 TCR beta sequences at a false discovery rate of 0.05 in a later analysis. A further reported finding was that TCR beta sequences accurately predicted the HLA-A and HLA-B alleles for most subjects in the first cohort. Most TCR sequences were observed very rarely across donors, whereas some public TCRs were present in many individuals. The authors suggested that the approach could potentially be generalized to other disease states and immunological phenotypes. Compared with equally common non-associated chains, HLA-associated TCR beta chains in a later analysis were more clonally expanded and had lower generation probabilities. In an earlier analysis of more than 450 of the donors, most TCR beta V segments were observed in productive rearrangements about 90% or about 30% of the time, broadly matching IMGT annotations. Because HLA typing was missing for some donors at each locus, association tests included only the typed subset. Only TCR beta chains were sequenced in this cohort, and the absence of alpha or paired-chain data limited detectable features. A few of the identified cytomegalovirus-associated TCR beta chains were confirmed in vitro to be specific for cytomegalovirus antigens. Roughly uniform sequencing depth across donors was assumed in presence/absence analyses, although this assumption may not hold. A later analysis reported that several top co-occurrence clusters appeared linked to parvovirus B19, influenza, CMV and Epstein-Barr virus. The study gave a list of under 200 TCR beta chains associated with cytomegalovirus. The earlier analysis of fewer than 750 of the donors excluded fewer than 20 rarely observed V segments, including chromosome 9 orphons, because counts were too low. Some IMGT-functional V segments, including TRBV6-2 and TRBV6-3, could not be told apart with the 87-base-pair reads, so those segments were excluded. According to a later analysis, TCR association rates differed among HLA loci, with DRB1 alleles showing the most associated TCRs and HLA-C alleles showing the fewest. Correlated functional status among segregating V segments might be attributable to linkage disequilibrium, but an unknown experimental factor could not be ruled out. According to a later analysis, most CMV-associated TCR beta chains appeared to be HLA-restricted, and the HLA associations seemed to be driven largely by CMV exposure. According to a later genetic analysis, donors in an Asian-associated ancestry cluster had fewer N-insertions in productive TCRs than the approximately 630-donor mean.

From the cysteine up to the phenylalanine, the CDR3 has a length of 12 residues. The read is trimmed to its CDR3 DNA, 36 bases read in frame from base 1. The germline V gene (reference sequence) provides CDR1 GTSNPN and CDR2 SVGIG. The germline ends are 11 bases apart after V is trimmed by 3 bases and J by 6 bases. To note about this clone: Its target antigen remains unknown. The input lacks base qualities; no much larger clone sits a single base away.

Libraries were constructed by the immunoSEQ multiplex PCR assay. The multiplex PCR relied on a mix of 60 forward primers for TCR Vbeta segments and 13 reverse primers for TCR Jbeta segments. A multiplex PCR assay on genomic DNA amplified the CDR3 region of rearranged TCR beta genes. The Illumina HiSeq System was used to sequence the amplified TCR beta libraries as 87-base-pair reads. The authors processed their data as follows. In a later analysis, 80 million or so unique TCR beta chains were counted across the roughly 670 repertoires, and roughly 11 million of these chains were shared by at least two donors. Raw reads were error-corrected and collapsed into unique sequences with a nearest-neighbor algorithm that merged closely related sequences to remove PCR and sequencing errors. CDR3 sequences were aligned to IMGT reference sequences to assign V, D and J gene segments. For a sequence to be retained, a match of at least six nucleotides was required to both a V gene segment and a J gene segment. Rearrangements were classified as productive when the CDR3 lacked stop codons and remained in frame with V and J, and all other rearrangements were classified as non-productive. CDR3 was defined according to IMGT convention as the region running from the second conserved V-encoded cysteine to the conserved J-encoded phenylalanine. The earlier analysis of 500 to 600 of the donors excluded sequences that lacked an unambiguous match to a single V gene segment. An earlier analysis of a few hundred of the donors called V segments functional above 56.7% productive rearrangements and segregating when the between-donor standard deviation exceeded 5%. A statistical classification framework was built to diagnose cytomegalovirus status from the catalog of TCR beta chain sequences. In a later analysis, V and J genes were assigned by comparing TCR nucleotide sequences against IMGT/GENE-DB human TR gene sequences. In a later analysis, CDR3 sequences and most-parsimonious VDJ recombination scenarios were assigned using the TCRdist pipeline. In a later analysis, each TCR beta chain was defined by its CDR3 amino acid sequence together with its V-gene family, and reads lacking a unique V-gene family were excluded. In a later analysis, 500 to 700 highly shared, low-generation-probability nucleotide sequences were removed to address suspected cross-contamination and a sequencing artifact. In a later analysis, a clonal expansion index for each public chain was calculated from normalized within-repertoire ranks of inferred template counts. In a later analysis, generation probabilities were computed with a VDJ recombination model fitted to out-of-frame rearrangements, and the resulting probabilities were checked against IGoR. Hypergeometric tests were used in a later analysis to score TCR-TCR, TCR-HLA and TCR-CMV co-occurrence, with a repertoire-size bias correction applied to the TCR pairs. A later analysis estimated false discovery rates by permuting HLA or CMV assignments 20 times. In a later analysis, co-occurring TCRs were grouped with DBSCAN, and TCRdist sequence similarity was added when clustering was performed within HLA-allele-positive subsets. Repertoires with fewer than 30,000 or more than 120,000 public chains, plus five repertoires with anomalous nucleotide sharing, were excluded from co-occurrence clustering. TCRdb re-hosts the immuneACCESS table, in-frame sequences only. Its copies lack some clones; in the studies checked, an unresolved V gene accounts for under half of them, and the cause for the rest is not known. V and J calls plus clone size are reproduced from that table; the DNA served to infer D and trimming. Here the sample has over 75,000 clones; about four fifths occur a single time. More than 2.5% of the sample rests with the top ten.

The cohort was made up of approximately 670 healthy bone marrow donors. All cohort members were sampled while nominally healthy, although unrecorded immune exposures were likely present. The donor was CMV seropositive and was included in the group of approximately 310 seropositive cohort members. Every donor gave a peripheral blood sample, and the peripheral blood mononuclear cells from that sample were used for TCR beta sequencing. The Qiagen DNeasy Blood Extraction Kit was used to extract genomic DNA from the blood cell samples. The sequencing input was PBMCs. This receptor chain uses TRBV30 and TRBJ1-2; TRBD1 is a weak D gene call, 5 bases matching. This TCR was recovered from a male donor in good health and CMV-seropositive. The nucleotide sequence is TGTGCCTGGAGCAGGGTAGTTAATGGCTACACCTTC. Its translation is CAWSRVVNGYTF.